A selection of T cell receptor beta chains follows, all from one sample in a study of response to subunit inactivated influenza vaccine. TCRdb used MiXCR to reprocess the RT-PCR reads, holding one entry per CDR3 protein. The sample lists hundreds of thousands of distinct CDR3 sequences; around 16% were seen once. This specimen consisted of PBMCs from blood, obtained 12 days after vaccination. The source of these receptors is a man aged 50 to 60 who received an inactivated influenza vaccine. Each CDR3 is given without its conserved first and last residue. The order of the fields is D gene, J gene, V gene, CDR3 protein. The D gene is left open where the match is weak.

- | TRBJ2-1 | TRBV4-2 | ASSQVGSPYNEQF
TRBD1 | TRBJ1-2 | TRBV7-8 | ASSLERDRTYGYT
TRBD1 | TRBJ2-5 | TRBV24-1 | ATSSGGLETQY
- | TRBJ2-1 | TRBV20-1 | SAQTPGRRTNSYTEQF
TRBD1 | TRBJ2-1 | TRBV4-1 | ASSGWTGEGQF
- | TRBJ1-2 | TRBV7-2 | ASSLQQRYGYT
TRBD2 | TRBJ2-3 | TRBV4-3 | ASSHGLAGGRSTDTQY
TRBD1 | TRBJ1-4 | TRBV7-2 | ASSTGGSGEKLF
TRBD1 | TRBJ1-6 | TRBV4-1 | ASSYRQGSFNSPLH
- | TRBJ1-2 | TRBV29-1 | SVRRADYGYT
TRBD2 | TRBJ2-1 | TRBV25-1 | ASSESSGGAYEQF
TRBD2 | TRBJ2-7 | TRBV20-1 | SVSGVGFREQY
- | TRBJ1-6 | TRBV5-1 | ASSPGSFIRSADSPLH
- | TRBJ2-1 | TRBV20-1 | SARRGYNEQF
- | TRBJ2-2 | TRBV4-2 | ASSQDIEGGNTGELF
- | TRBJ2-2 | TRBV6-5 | ASSYVGLANTGELF
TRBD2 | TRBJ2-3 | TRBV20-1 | SASEREAFTDTQY
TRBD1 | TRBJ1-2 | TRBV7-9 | ASSARTGANYGYT
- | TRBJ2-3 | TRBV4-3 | ASSQDYERTDTQY
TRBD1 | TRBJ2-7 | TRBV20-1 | SARDWDRGLGEQY
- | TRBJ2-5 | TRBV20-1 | SAHNFGGQETQY
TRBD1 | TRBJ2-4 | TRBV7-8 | ASSGRGLDGNIQY
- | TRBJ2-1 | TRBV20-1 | SAPGAGGNEQF
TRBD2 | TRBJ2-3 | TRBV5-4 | ATGTTHTDTQY
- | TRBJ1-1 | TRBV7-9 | ASTLVGAEAF
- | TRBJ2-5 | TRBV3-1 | ASSLWALQETQY
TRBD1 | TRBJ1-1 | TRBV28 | ASSPTGQQNTEAF
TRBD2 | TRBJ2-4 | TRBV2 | ASSERLAGDLAKNIQY
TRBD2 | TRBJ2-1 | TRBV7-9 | ASRPTSGPYNEQF
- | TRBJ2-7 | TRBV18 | ASSIGADIEQY